This paragraph reports one T cell receptor (beta chain). What it recognizes is unknown. This specimen belongs to a study of T cell repertoires in cytomegalovirus infection. TCRdb re-analysed the reads in MiXCR, keeping a single row per CDR3 protein. The data show 700,000 to 850,000 distinct CDR3 sequences, around a third seen once. The starting material was cultured CD8+ T cells from PBMCs, obtained from culture after CMV antigen stimulation. The receptor was isolated from a human donor in good health (CMV status not recorded). Some clones in this sample may be carry-over from other donors' samples.

DNA of the CDR3: TGCGCCAGCAAGGGGGGGCAAGCTGAAGCTTTCTTT. It translates to CASKGGQAEAFF. The chain carries TRBV5-1 and TRBJ1-1, with D perhaps TRBD1 (6 bases). This CDR3 has 12 amino acids. Between the trimmed V and J ends, which lost 6 bases and 6 bases, there was a span of 12 bases. Germline V CDR1 and CDR2: SGHRS, YFSETQ.